This record covers a single T cell receptor (beta chain). The specificity of this receptor is unknown. The sample holds no much larger clone one base away, and base qualities are not on file. The source of the sample is a study of blood T cell repertoires in COVID-19 (dated by TCRdb to 2018 to 2020). Concerning the study at large: Collaborator samples came from the United States, Italy and Spain and covered acute and convalescent phases of COVID-19. Deeply sampled blood TCRbeta repertoires from subjects exposed to, actively infected with, or recovered from COVID-19 were included in the dataset. The repertoires were released in a freely available public database meant as a resource for research on the immune response to SARS-CoV-2. The material from the prospective study consisted of cDNA or gDNA derived from T cells, B-cell-depleted T cells, or PBMCs. Where HLA class I and class II types were available, the types were taken from metadata supplied by the sample provider, not from assay-based typing. Samples came from the ongoing ImmuneRACE study (first 160 participants) plus 1,254 subjects from 6 global collaborators. Sample metadata almost always included a de-identified subject ID, COVID-19 status, age in years and sex.

The V and J ends are trimmed by 2 bases and 1 base, leaving 6 bases between them. Via the germline V gene, CDR1 is SGHRS and CDR2 YFSETQ. The CDR3 measures 13 amino acids from cysteine to phenylalanine. The DNA shown is the 39-base CDR3, in frame from base 1. TCRbeta CDR3 regions were amplified from genomic DNA by means of the immunoSEQ Assay, a bias-controlled multiplex PCR. The published analysis was carried out like this. Nucleated cell counts per sample were estimated from amplification of reference gene primers within the assay. Sequence reads were collapsed and filtered to measure the absolute abundance of every unique TCRbeta CDR3 rearrangement. For each sample, productive Simpson clonality was calculated as the square root of Simpson's diversity index across productive rearrangements. Not all clones reach the TCRdb copy of this immuneACCESS table, which keeps in-frame sequences only. Checked studies attribute under half of the gap to unresolved V genes and leave the rest unexplained. D and trimming come from the DNA, and the V and J calls and clone size come from that table. The sample data list 30,000 to 35,000 clones, and roughly four fifths of these were observed just once. 16% of the sample is held by the ten biggest clonotypes.

The collaborating institutions used their own protocols to collect whole blood in K2EDTA tubes. For TCRbeta analysis, collaborators shipped samples as frozen whole blood, isolated PBMCs, or DNA extracted from either of those sample types. Overall results and qualifications from the work: The quantity of clinical and demographic metadata differed by source and by participant and was supplied without curation.

The sample consisted of peripheral blood. This receptor chain uses TRBV5-1 and TRBJ1-1; too little of a D gene remains to name it. This TCR derives from a human donor in a cohort sampled during active COVID-19. The CDR3 sequence is CASSFTGNTEAFF. The DNA sequence is TGCGCCAGCAGCTTTACGGGGAACACTGAAGCTTTCTTT.